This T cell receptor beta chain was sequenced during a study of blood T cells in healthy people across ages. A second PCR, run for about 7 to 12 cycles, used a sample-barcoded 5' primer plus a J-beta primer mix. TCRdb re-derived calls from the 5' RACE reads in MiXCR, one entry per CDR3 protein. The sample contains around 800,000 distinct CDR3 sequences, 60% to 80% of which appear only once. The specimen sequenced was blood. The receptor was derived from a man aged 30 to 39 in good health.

This chain's CDR3 is CASSPRGGGQSPLHF. The DNA of the CDR3 is TGTGCCAGCAGCCCCCGCGGAGGGGGCCAATCACCCCTCCACTTT. The chain is built from TRBV13 and TRBJ1-6, with 7 bases that match TRBD1. CDR1 is PRHDT and CDR2 is FYEKMQ in the germline V gene (reference sequence). J gave up 10 bases and V 5 bases, and 11 bases lay outside the gene matches. The length of the CDR3 is 15 residues.